A selection of T cell receptor beta chains follows, all from one sample in a study of blood T cells in healthy people across ages. Via MiXCR, TCRdb re-called the 5' RACE reads, giving one row per CDR3 protein. Of about 800,000 distinct CDR3 sequences detected, 25% appear once; the ten largest clones hold 3% to 4.5%. Another study also made use of these data, one on T cells of mothers and their children.

Input material: blood. Receptors originate from a boy aged 5-17 years in good health. CDR3s include the opening cysteine and the closing phenylalanine or tryptophan. Fields, in order: V gene, clone size, J gene, D gene, CDR3 protein, CDR3 DNA. The D gene is left open where the match is weak. Size is stated for part of the rows, as once, few or many counts, or as a class when the clone is expanded.

v_gene: TRBV6-6; abundance: few; j_gene: TRBJ2-7; d_gene: .; CDR3aa: CASSYSIGLTYEQYF; CDR3nt: TGTGCCAGCAGTTACTCGATAGGGCTGACCTACGAGCAGTACTTC
v_gene: TRBV5-1; abundance: few; j_gene: TRBJ2-7; d_gene: .; CDR3aa: CASSLASPTAGEQYF; CDR3nt: TGCGCCAGCAGCTTGGCCTCACCGACCGCCGGTGAGCAGTACTTC
v_gene: TRBV7-6; abundance: few; j_gene: TRBJ2-5; d_gene: TRBD2; CDR3aa: CASSARTVGRIGTQYF; CDR3nt: TGTGCCAGCAGCGCCCGGACTGTCGGGAGGATTGGGACCCAGTACTTC
v_gene: TRBV13; abundance: .; j_gene: TRBJ2-2; d_gene: .; CDR3aa: CASSLDGTTGELFF; CDR3nt: TGCGCCAGCAGCTTAGACGGGACCACCGGGGAGCTGTTTTTT
v_gene: TRBV29-1; abundance: few; j_gene: TRBJ2-5; d_gene: TRBD1; CDR3aa: CSVDPTGERTQYF; CDR3nt: TGCAGCGTTGATCCTACAGGGGAAAGGACCCAGTACTTC
v_gene: TRBV20-1; abundance: .; j_gene: TRBJ1-5; d_gene: .; CDR3aa: CSASNWNQPQHF; CDR3nt: TGCAGTGCTAGTAATTGGAATCAGCCCCAGCATTTT
v_gene: TRBV12-3/TRBV12-4; abundance: few; j_gene: TRBJ2-1; d_gene: .; CDR3aa: CASSLSDYSYNEQFF; CDR3nt: TGTGCCAGCAGTTTATCGGACTACTCCTACAATGAGCAGTTCTTC
v_gene: TRBV29-1; abundance: few; j_gene: TRBJ1-3; d_gene: .; CDR3aa: CSVKGAADSGNTIYF; CDR3nt: TGCAGCGTTAAAGGGGCGGCTGACTCTGGAAACACCATATATTTT
v_gene: TRBV20-1; abundance: .; j_gene: TRBJ1-1; d_gene: .; CDR3aa: CSAVPRTTEAFF; CDR3nt: TGCAGTGCTGTACCTCGTACCACTGAAGCTTTCTTT
v_gene: TRBV12-3/TRBV12-4; abundance: .; j_gene: TRBJ1-2; d_gene: .; CDR3aa: CASSFGLRSDGYTF; CDR3nt: TGTGCCAGCAGTTTCGGACTCCGGTCTGATGGCTACACCTTC
v_gene: TRBV7-2; abundance: few; j_gene: TRBJ1-5; d_gene: .; CDR3aa: CASASRGNQPQHF; CDR3nt: TGTGCCAGCGCCTCCAGGGGCAATCAGCCCCAGCATTTT
v_gene: TRBV11-2; abundance: few; j_gene: TRBJ2-1; d_gene: .; CDR3aa: CASSSYFVEQFF; CDR3nt: TGTGCCAGCAGCTCCTACTTCGTTGAGCAGTTCTTC
v_gene: TRBV4-3; abundance: few; j_gene: TRBJ2-1; d_gene: TRBD2; CDR3aa: CASSQEQFPAGAYNEQFF; CDR3nt: TGCGCCAGCAGCCAAGAACAGTTCCCAGCGGGGGCCTACAATGAGCAGTTCTTC
v_gene: TRBV12-3/TRBV12-4; abundance: few; j_gene: TRBJ2-1; d_gene: .; CDR3aa: CASSPAWSPYNEQFF; CDR3nt: TGTGCCAGCAGTCCCGCTTGGTCCCCCTACAATGAGCAGTTCTTC
v_gene: TRBV7-2; abundance: few; j_gene: TRBJ2-7; d_gene: .; CDR3aa: CASSSGPTEQYF; CDR3nt: TGTGCCAGCAGCTCGGGACCGACAGAGCAGTACTTC
v_gene: TRBV28; abundance: few; j_gene: TRBJ2-7; d_gene: TRBD2; CDR3aa: CASSFRGDPSYEQYF; CDR3nt: TGTGCCAGCAGTTTCCGGGGGGACCCCTCCTACGAGCAGTACTTC
v_gene: TRBV29-1; abundance: .; j_gene: TRBJ2-7; d_gene: TRBD1; CDR3aa: CSVEDTGGSYEQYF; CDR3nt: TGCAGCGTTGAAGATACAGGGGGCTCCTACGAGCAGTACTTC
v_gene: TRBV3-1; abundance: .; j_gene: TRBJ2-5; d_gene: .; CDR3aa: CASRATWGETQYF; CDR3nt: TGTGCCAGCAGAGCGACCTGGGGGGAGACCCAGTACTTC
v_gene: TRBV14; abundance: .; j_gene: TRBJ2-5; d_gene: TRBD2; CDR3aa: CASSQGVAGGARKETQYF; CDR3nt: TGTGCCAGCAGCCAAGGGGTCGCCGGGGGGGCAAGGAAAGAGACCCAGTACTTC
v_gene: TRBV13; abundance: .; j_gene: TRBJ2-2; d_gene: .; CDR3aa: CASSFSGWGNTGELFF; CDR3nt: TGTGCCAGCAGCTTCTCCGGTTGGGGGAACACCGGGGAGCTGTTTTTT
v_gene: TRBV7-9; abundance: few; j_gene: TRBJ2-1; d_gene: TRBD2; CDR3aa: CASSLLAGGSYNEQFF; CDR3nt: TGTGCCAGCAGCTTACTAGCGGGAGGGTCCTACAATGAGCAGTTCTTC
v_gene: TRBV28; abundance: .; j_gene: TRBJ2-7; d_gene: .; CDR3aa: CASGTTAYEQYF; CDR3nt: TGTGCCAGCGGGACGACAGCATACGAGCAGTACTTC
v_gene: TRBV6-2/TRBV6-3; abundance: .; j_gene: TRBJ2-7; d_gene: .; CDR3aa: CASSWRERGYEQYF; CDR3nt: TGTGCCAGCAGTTGGAGGGAGCGCGGCTACGAGCAGTACTTC
v_gene: TRBV29-1; abundance: .; j_gene: TRBJ1-1; d_gene: .; CDR3aa: CSVRTGVAEAFF; CDR3nt: TGCAGCGTCCGGACTGGGGTCGCTGAAGCTTTCTTT
v_gene: TRBV6-5; abundance: .; j_gene: TRBJ1-2; d_gene: TRBD1; CDR3aa: CASSRQGVYGYTF; CDR3nt: TGTGCCAGCAGCCGACAGGGGGTCTATGGCTACACCTTC
v_gene: TRBV6-5; abundance: few; j_gene: TRBJ2-1; d_gene: .; CDR3aa: CASSRGADNEQFF; CDR3nt: TGTGCCAGCAGCAGGGGTGCCGACAACGAGCAGTTCTTC
v_gene: TRBV11-2; abundance: .; j_gene: TRBJ2-5; d_gene: TRBD1; CDR3aa: CASSPDREMRETQYF; CDR3nt: TGTGCCAGCAGCCCGGACAGGGAAATGCGAGAGACCCAGTACTTC
v_gene: TRBV7-6; abundance: few; j_gene: TRBJ1-4; d_gene: .; CDR3aa: CASSQLTGPRNKDEKLFF; CDR3nt: TGTGCCAGCAGCCAACTCACAGGGCCCCGCAATAAGGATGAAAAACTGTTTTTT
v_gene: TRBV28; abundance: .; j_gene: TRBJ2-1; d_gene: TRBD2; CDR3aa: CASSFRGLAGVLFNEQFF; CDR3nt: TGTGCCAGCAGTTTCCGGGGACTAGCGGGGGTACTTTTCAATGAGCAGTTCTTC
v_gene: TRBV7-9; abundance: .; j_gene: TRBJ2-5; d_gene: TRBD2; CDR3aa: CASSLTLSGSETQYF; CDR3nt: TGTGCCAGCAGCCTGACTCTTAGCGGGAGTGAGACCCAGTACTTC
v_gene: TRBV11-2; abundance: few; j_gene: TRBJ1-1; d_gene: .; CDR3aa: CASSPPGLSLEAFF; CDR3nt: TGTGCCAGCAGCCCTCCGGGACTGTCCCTTGAAGCTTTCTTT
v_gene: TRBV7-2; abundance: .; j_gene: TRBJ1-4; d_gene: .; CDR3aa: CASRRVRSGEKLFF; CDR3nt: TGTGCCAGCAGAAGGGTGAGGTCGGGGGAAAAGCTGTTTTTT
v_gene: TRBV9; abundance: .; j_gene: TRBJ1-4; d_gene: .; CDR3aa: CASSVGGYQDEKLFF; CDR3nt: TGTGCCAGCAGCGTAGGAGGGTATCAGGATGAAAAACTGTTTTTT
v_gene: TRBV7-6; abundance: .; j_gene: TRBJ1-1; d_gene: TRBD1; CDR3aa: CASSSPGQGITEAFF; CDR3nt: TGTGCCAGCAGCTCACCGGGACAGGGAATCACTGAAGCTTTCTTT
v_gene: TRBV7-2; abundance: few; j_gene: TRBJ2-1; d_gene: .; CDR3aa: CASSLMGYSYNEQFF; CDR3nt: TGTGCCAGCAGCTTAATGGGGTACTCCTACAATGAGCAGTTCTTC
v_gene: TRBV10-3; abundance: .; j_gene: TRBJ2-7; d_gene: .; CDR3aa: CAISEGTVNSYEQYF; CDR3nt: TGTGCCATCAGTGAGGGGACGGTCAACTCCTACGAGCAGTACTTC
v_gene: TRBV7-6; abundance: few; j_gene: TRBJ2-3; d_gene: .; CDR3aa: CASSIYAASTDTQYF; CDR3nt: TGTGCCAGCTCCATTTACGCGGCCAGCACAGATACGCAGTATTTT
v_gene: TRBV9; abundance: .; j_gene: TRBJ2-1; d_gene: .; CDR3aa: CASSVGGGVGNEQFF; CDR3nt: TGTGCCAGCAGCGTAGGTGGGGGAGTCGGCAATGAGCAGTTCTTC
v_gene: TRBV7-3; abundance: .; j_gene: TRBJ1-5; d_gene: .; CDR3aa: CASSPRPGQPQHF; CDR3nt: TGTGCCAGCAGCCCCAGGCCAGGACAGCCCCAGCATTTT